This T cell receptor (beta chain) was captured by sequencing in a study of tumor-infiltrating lymphocytes in localized non-small cell lung cancer. As for the study in general: Some samples were collected after neoadjuvant chemotherapy; smokers, never-smokers and several histologies were included. Resected tumor was paired with non-adjacent uninvolved lung from the same patient.

Germline lookup yields CDR1 SGHVS and CDR2 FNYEAQ. The ends were cut back, 0 bases at V and 6 bases at J, with 4 bases in the middle. The CDR3 totals 12 residues. Produced via immunoSEQ multiplex PCR; TCRdb's table is partial and in-frame only. The sample comprises 11,000 or so clones, 86% of which are singletons, and 6.5% to 10% rests with the top ten. Broader study findings: Tumors had more T cell infiltration than uninvolved lung, per TCRbeta sequencing and CD3 counts.

On this clone: Antigen: not known.

The rearrangement joins TRBV7-6 to TRBJ2-3; D is uncertain. The TCR was taken from a human donor with non-small cell lung cancer. The sequencing input was uninvolved lung tissue not adjacent to the tumor. The CDR3 region is CASSLARDTQYF. In nucleotides, the CDR3 is TGTGCCAGCAGCTTAGCGCGGGATACGCAGTATTTT.